This T cell receptor (beta chain) was captured by sequencing in a study of T cell responses to AZD1222 COVID-19 vaccine. At the level of the study: Second-dose recipients at about 4 or about 12 weeks were treated as one pooled group.

Study conclusions and caveats: The donor cohort was predominantly white British with a female majority, and clonal diversity may have been underestimated.

Sequenced by immunoSEQ multiplex PCR; TCRdb stores in-frame clones only, minus some. The sample yields about 96,000 clones, 70% to 90% seen once. V lost 1 base and J lost 4; bases outside the gene matches: 9. The CDR3 spans 16 residues. The germline CDR1 and CDR2 sequences are MGHRA and YSYEKL. Points on this clone: Its antigen is not identified.

This clonotype originated in an adult in good health. The sample consisted of peripheral blood, taken on day 0 of AZD1222 vaccination. This chain links TRBV4-1 with TRBJ2-7; 8 nucleotides match TRBD1. CDR3 DNA: TGCGCCAGCAGCCAAGGGGCAGGGGGCGTCCTTTACGAGCAGTACTTC. Translation: CASSQGAGGVLYEQYF.